This TCR beta chain was identified during a study of T cells in Graves' hyperthyroidism and ophthalmopathy. Study outcomes and limitations: Most expanded thyroid clonotypes above 0.001 also appeared in blood.

This clonotype was seen many times. Its specificity is unknown. The CDR3 runs to 15 residues. Trimming shortened V by 7 bases and J by 2 bases, and 18 bases separated the two germline ends. Germline V gene lookup returns CDR1 SNHLY and CDR2 FYNNEI. TCR beta CDR3 region amplification was performed from RNA transcripts. HTBI primers were employed in a first-round RT-PCR of the TCR CDR3. TCRdb used MiXCR to reprocess the multiplex PCR reads, holding one entry per CDR3 protein. The data contain roughly 400,000 distinct CDR3 sequences, more than 13% of them seen just once; the ten biggest clones take up 28%.

The receptor was isolated from a man aged 45-65 years with Graves' ophthalmopathy. The rearrangement uses TRBV2 and TRBJ2-7; a possible D gene is TRBD2 (6 bases). Sequenced input: blood. For the CDR3, the DNA is TGTGCCAGCATGTCGCCGCGGACTATCCCCTACGAGCAGTACTTC. Translating it yields CASMSPRTIPYEQYF.